The present T cell receptor (beta chain) was sequenced within a study of blood T cell repertoires in COVID-19. Study-wide context: Samples came from the United States, Italy and Spain, spanning acute and convalescent COVID-19. T cells, B-cell-depleted T cells, or PBMCs supplied cDNA or gDNA.

CDR3 length: 14 residues. Trimming pared 8 bases from V and 0 bases from J, leaving 11 bases between. CDR1 and CDR2 from the germline V gene are MNHEY and SMNVEV (reference sequence). Source study methods: Reference gene primers were amplified, and this amplification served to estimate nucleated cell counts. Libraries were prepared by immunoSEQ multiplex PCR; TCRdb keeps only in-frame clonotypes and omits some of them. V, J and clone size derive from that table, while D and trimming were established from the DNA sequence. The sample yields under 95,000 clones, roughly 87% seen once. Specimen: peripheral blood. The chain uses TRBV27 and TRBJ2-1; a weak D match, TRBD1 (5 bases). This sequence originates from a woman between 45 and 60 years old with acute or convalescent COVID-19. The chain's CDR3 is CASSTENSYNEQFF. The CDR3 coding sequence is TGTGCCAGCTCGACAGAGAACTCCTACAATGAGCAGTTCTTC.